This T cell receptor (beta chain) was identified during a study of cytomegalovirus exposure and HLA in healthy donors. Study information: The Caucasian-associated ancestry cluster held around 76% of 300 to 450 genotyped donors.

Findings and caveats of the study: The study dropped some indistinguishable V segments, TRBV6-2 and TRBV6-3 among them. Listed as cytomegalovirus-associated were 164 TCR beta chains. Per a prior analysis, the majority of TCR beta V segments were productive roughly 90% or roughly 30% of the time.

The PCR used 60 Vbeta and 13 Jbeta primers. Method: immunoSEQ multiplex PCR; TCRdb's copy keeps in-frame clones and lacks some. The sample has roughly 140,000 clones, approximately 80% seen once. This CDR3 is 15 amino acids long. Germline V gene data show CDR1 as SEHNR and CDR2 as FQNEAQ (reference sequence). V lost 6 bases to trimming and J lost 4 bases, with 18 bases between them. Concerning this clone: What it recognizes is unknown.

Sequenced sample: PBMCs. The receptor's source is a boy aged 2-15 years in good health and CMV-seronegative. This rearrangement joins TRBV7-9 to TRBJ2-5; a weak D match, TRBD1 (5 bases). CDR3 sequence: CASSSQGPAGETQYF. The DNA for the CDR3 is TGTGCCAGCAGTAGTCAGGGCCCCGCAGGAGAGACCCAGTACTTC.